This TCR beta chain was observed in a study of blood T cell repertoires in COVID-19. Clones were sequenced by immunoSEQ multiplex PCR, and TCRdb holds only the in-frame ones, with some missing. The sample lists fewer than 65,000 clones; around 79% were seen once. CDR1 is MNHEY, CDR2 SVGAGI, per germline. V shed 8 bases and J 6 bases; nucleotides not matched to a gene: 15. This CDR3 region has 15 residues. The chain has TRBV6-5 and TRBJ1-2; 7 positions match TRBD1. This receptor was identified in a man aged 70-80 years with acute or convalescent COVID-19. The specimen sequenced was peripheral blood. CDR3 bases: TGTGCCAGCCTCGATCCGACAGGGCGTATGAATGGCTACACCTTC. Its protein product is CASLDPTGRMNGYTF.